This TCR beta chain stems from a study of T-cell reconstitution after alpha-beta-depleted transplantation in children (dated by TCRdb to between 2015 and 2016). Describing the broader study: The study quantitatively tracked T-cell immune reconstitution after TCRalphabeta/CD19-depleted allogeneic hematopoietic cell transplantation in children using TCR repertoire profiling. Paper-wide results and their limitations: In some patients, the high TCRbeta diversity seen at day 60 was put down to recipient T cells and intrathymic progenitors that had survived conditioning. Over subsequent months, a decline in hyperexpanded clone frequencies was noted, and after one year, T-cell counts and TCRbeta diversity were mostly ascribed to newly produced T cells. The apparently early alphabetaT-cell count recovery about two months after transplant was reportedly dependent on only several hundred rapidly expanded clones derived from non-depleted graft cells.

The treatment or condition label here, explained by the study, means: allogeneic hematopoietic cell transplantation with graft depleted of TCRalphabeta T cells and CD19 B cells. TCRalphabeta/CD19-depleted allogeneic hematopoietic cell grafts were given to the transplant recipients, all of whom were children. Library generation was performed with PCR. This sample was sequenced with an Illumina HiSeq 2500. TCR library preparation used molecular barcoding, with unique molecular identifiers applied to normalize quantification of the TCRbeta repertoire. TCRdb handled the public reads itself, with Q25 trimming in fastp and clone calling in MiXCR, and kept productive beta chains. For every CDR3 protein sequence, its rows merge into one entry that carries the most common genes and DNA. This sample holds 90,000 to 130,000 distinct CDR3 sequences; approximately 10% were observed only once. In total, the top ten clones hold under 35% of the sample.

In regard to this clonotype: Its antigen target is currently unknown. The input lacks base qualities; no much larger clone sits a single base away.

The germline V gene (reference sequence) specifies LGHDT as CDR1 and YNNKEL as CDR2. The junction shows trimming of 3 bases on V and 9 bases on J, plus 18 bases between the germline ends. The CDR3 runs 15 residues from the cysteine to the phenylalanine. The entry retains the CDR3 DNA only, 45 bases that are in frame from base 1. The source material was PBMCs, sampled before TCRalphabeta/CD19-depleted stem cell transplant. The V gene is TRBV3-1 and the J gene is TRBJ2-1, with a weak D call of TRBD1 (5 bases match). The sequence came from a boy aged 2 to 10 with acute lymphoblastic leukemia, due to receive a stem cell transplant. The CDR3 reads as follows: CASSHFPTGLGEQFF. The nucleotides read TGTGCCAGCAGCCACTTCCCTACAGGATTAGGTGAGCAGTTCTTC.